The 2 T cell receptor beta chains listed next were all sequenced from one sample in a study of shared clonotypes between healthy human individuals. This table comes from immunoSEQ multiplex PCR, and its TCRdb copy is limited to in-frame clones, with some not included. This sample yields 730,000 or so clones, of which about two thirds are seen a single time; around 1.8% belongs to the top ten. Sequencing was done on a sample of memory CD4+ T cells sorted from blood. Subset described: CD45RA-negative fraction. The source of these receptors is a woman younger than 45 in good health.

This chain links TRBV6-6 with TRBJ1-4; TRBD1 agrees at 7 bases. Germline V lookup: CDR1 MNHNY, CDR2 SVGAGI (reference sequence). With V trimmed by 6 bases and J by 7 bases, 8 bases remained unmatched. This CDR3 contains 14 residues. The CDR3 reads CASRHRGLGEKLFF. CDR3 nucleotide sequence: TGTGCCAGCAGACACAGGGGTCTGGGTGAAAAACTGTTTTTT.

The genes are TRBV2 and TRBJ2-1; no definite D call. The V gene's germline CDR1 is SNHLY and CDR2 FYNNEI. The V end lost 0 bases, the J end lost 6 bases, and 9 bases lay between the germline ends. The CDR3 extends over 14 amino acids. CDR3 coding DNA: TGTGCCAGCAGTGAAGCGAAGACATTCAATGAGCAGTTCTTC. It is translated as CASSEAKTFNEQFF.